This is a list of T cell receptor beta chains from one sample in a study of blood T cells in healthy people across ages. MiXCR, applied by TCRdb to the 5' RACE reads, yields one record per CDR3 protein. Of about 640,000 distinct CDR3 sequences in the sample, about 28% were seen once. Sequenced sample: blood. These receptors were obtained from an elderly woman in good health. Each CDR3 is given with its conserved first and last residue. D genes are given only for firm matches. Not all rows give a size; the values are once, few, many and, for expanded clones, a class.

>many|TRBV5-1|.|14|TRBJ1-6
TGCGCCAGCAGCTTGCGGGGAAGGGATTCACCCCTCCACTTT
CASSLRGRDSPLHF
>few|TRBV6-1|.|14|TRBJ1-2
TGTGCCAGCAGTGAGCCTGACCGGGACTATGGCTACACCTTC
CASSEPDRDYGYTF
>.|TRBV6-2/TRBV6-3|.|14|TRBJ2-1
TGTGCCAGCAGCCAGGAGGGGGCTTGGAATGAGCAGTTCTTC
CASSQEGAWNEQFF
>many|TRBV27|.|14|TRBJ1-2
TGTGCCAGCAGTTTATCGTCGGGAAACTATGGCTACACCTTC
CASSLSSGNYGYTF
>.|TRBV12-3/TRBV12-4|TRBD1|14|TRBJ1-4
TGTGCCAGCAGCCCCCGACAGGGTTTAGAAAAACTGTTTTTT
CASSPRQGLEKLFF
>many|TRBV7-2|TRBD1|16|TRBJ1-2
TGTGCCAGCAGCTCGCAACCGGGACAGAGGGACTATGGCTACACCTTC
CASSSQPGQRDYGYTF
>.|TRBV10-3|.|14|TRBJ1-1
TGTGCCACCAAACCAGGAGGGGAGCAAACTGAAGCTTTCTTT
CATKPGGEQTEAFF
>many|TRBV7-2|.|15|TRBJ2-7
TGTGCCAGCAGCTTAGGGGCAGCTTTCTCCTACGAGCAGTACTTC
CASSLGAAFSYEQYF
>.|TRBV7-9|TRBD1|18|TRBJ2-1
TGTGCCAGCAGCTCCCCTCCAGGGGACAGGATTTTCCAAGAGACCCAGTTCTTC
CASSSPPGDRIFQETQFF
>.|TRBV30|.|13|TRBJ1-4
TGTGCCTGGAGTGTAGAGGCGGCGGAAAAACTGTTTTTT
CAWSVEAAEKLFF
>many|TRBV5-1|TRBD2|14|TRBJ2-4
TGCGCCAGCAGCGAAACTAGCGGGAGCAACATTCAGTACTTC
CASSETSGSNIQYF
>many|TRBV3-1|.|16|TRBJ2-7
TGTGCCAGCAGCCAAGATAGGACTGGGACAAATTACGAGCAGTACTTC
CASSQDRTGTNYEQYF
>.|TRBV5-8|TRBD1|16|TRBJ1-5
TGTGCCAGCAGCTTGTCAGGCAGGGGGGGTAGTCAGCCCCAGCATTTT
CASSLSGRGGSQPQHF
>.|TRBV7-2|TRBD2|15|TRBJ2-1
TGTGCCAGCAGCTTAGATAGCGGGGGGGTCTATGAGCAGTTCTTC
CASSLDSGGVYEQFF
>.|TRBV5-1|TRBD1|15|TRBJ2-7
TGCGCCAGCAGCAAAGTTGGGGGACAGACCTACGAGCAGTACTTC
CASSKVGGQTYEQYF
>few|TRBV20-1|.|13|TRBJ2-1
TGCAGTGCCCCCCCGGGTGGATACAATGAGCAGTTCTTC
CSAPPGGYNEQFF
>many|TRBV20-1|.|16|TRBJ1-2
TGCAGTGCTAGACCGCACCTGGGTCAGTTATACTATGGCTACACCTTC
CSARPHLGQLYYGYTF